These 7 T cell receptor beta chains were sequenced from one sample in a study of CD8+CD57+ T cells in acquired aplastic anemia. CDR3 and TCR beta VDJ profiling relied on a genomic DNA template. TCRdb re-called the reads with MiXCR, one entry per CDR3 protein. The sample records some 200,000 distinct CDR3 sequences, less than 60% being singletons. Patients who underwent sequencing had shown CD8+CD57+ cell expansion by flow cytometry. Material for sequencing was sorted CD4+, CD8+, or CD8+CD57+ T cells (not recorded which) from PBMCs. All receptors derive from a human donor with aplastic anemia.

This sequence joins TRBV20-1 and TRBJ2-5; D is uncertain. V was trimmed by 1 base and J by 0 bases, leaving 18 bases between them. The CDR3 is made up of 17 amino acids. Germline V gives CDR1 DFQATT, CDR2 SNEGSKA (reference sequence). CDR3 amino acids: CSARARLTRTYQETQYF. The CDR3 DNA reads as TGCAGTGCTAGAGCCCGACTGACACGAACGTACCAAGAGACCCAGTACTTC.

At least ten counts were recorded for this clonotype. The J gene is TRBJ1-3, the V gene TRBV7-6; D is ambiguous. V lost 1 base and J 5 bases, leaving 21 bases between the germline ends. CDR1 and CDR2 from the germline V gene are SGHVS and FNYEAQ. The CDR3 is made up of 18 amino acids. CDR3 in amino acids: CASSLVSSLDTFRNTIYF. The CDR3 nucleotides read TGTGCCAGCAGCTTAGTTAGTTCACTCGATACCTTTCGAAACACCATATATTTT. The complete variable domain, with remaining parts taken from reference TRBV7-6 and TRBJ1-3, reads GAGVSQSPRYKVTKRGQDVALRCDPISGHVSLYWYRQALGQGPEFLTYFNYEAQQDKSGLPNDRFSAERPEGSISTLTIQRTEQRDSAMYRCASSLVSSLDTFRNTIYFGEGSWLTVV.

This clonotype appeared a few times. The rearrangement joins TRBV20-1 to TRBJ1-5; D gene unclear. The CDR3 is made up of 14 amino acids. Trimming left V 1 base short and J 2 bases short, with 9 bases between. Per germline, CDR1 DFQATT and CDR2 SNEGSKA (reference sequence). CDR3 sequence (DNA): TGCAGTGCTAGAGGATCCATCGGCAATCAGCCCCAGCATTTT. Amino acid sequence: CSARGSIGNQPQHF.

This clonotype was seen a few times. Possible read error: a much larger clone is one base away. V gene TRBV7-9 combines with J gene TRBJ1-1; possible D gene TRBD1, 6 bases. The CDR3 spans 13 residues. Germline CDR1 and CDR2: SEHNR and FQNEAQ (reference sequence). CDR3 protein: CASSSNGDTGAFF. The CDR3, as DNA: TGTGCCAGCAGCTCCAACGGGGACACTGGAGCTTTCTTT.

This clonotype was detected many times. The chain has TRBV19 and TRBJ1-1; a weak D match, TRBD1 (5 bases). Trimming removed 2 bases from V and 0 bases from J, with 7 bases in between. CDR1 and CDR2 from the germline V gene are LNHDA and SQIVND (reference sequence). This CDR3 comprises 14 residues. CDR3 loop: CASSIRGMNTEAFF. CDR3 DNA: TGTGCCAGTAGTATAAGGGGTATGAACACTGAAGCTTTCTTT.

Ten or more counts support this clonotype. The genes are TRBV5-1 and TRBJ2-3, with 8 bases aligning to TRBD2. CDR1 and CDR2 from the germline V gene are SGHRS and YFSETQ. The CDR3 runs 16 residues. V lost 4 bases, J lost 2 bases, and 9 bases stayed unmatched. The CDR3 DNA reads TGCGCCAGCAGCGCCCAAGCGGGGGTACACACAGATACGCAGTATTTT. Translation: CASSAQAGVHTDTQYF.

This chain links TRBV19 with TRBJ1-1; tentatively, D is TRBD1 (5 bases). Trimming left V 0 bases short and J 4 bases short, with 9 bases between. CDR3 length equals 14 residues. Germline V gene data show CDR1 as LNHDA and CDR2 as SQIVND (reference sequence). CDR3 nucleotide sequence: TGTGCCAGTAGTATAGACAGGGAGTCCACTGAAGCTTTCTTT. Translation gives CASSIDRESTEAFF.